This T cell receptor (beta chain) was captured by sequencing in a study of blood T cell repertoires in COVID-19. For the study at large: Collection of acute and convalescent COVID-19 samples took place in the United States, Italy and Spain.

Germline trimming cut 8 bases from V and 7 bases from J; bases unmatched to any gene: 9. The CDR3 runs to 14 residues. From germline, CDR1 is SNHLY and CDR2 FYNNEI. Profiling relied on immunoSEQ multiplex PCR, and the TCRdb table lists in-frame clones only, not all of them. The sample lists roughly 670,000 clones; 75% to 90% were seen once. The chain couples TRBV2 to TRBJ2-1; TRBD2 matches 9 bases. The source of this sequence is a woman aged 18-29 years with acute or convalescent COVID-19. The sequencing sample was made of peripheral blood. This chain's CDR3 is CASGGGTSPNEQFF. CDR3 bases: TGTGCCAGCGGGGGGGGGACTAGCCCAAATGAGCAGTTCTTC.